The 24 T cell receptor beta chains below were found in one sample sequenced in a study of T cell responses to AZD1222 COVID-19 vaccine. The data were produced by immunoSEQ multiplex PCR, yet TCRdb's version contains in-frame clones alone and is incomplete. The profile shows 110,000 to 150,000 clones, roughly nine tenths of them singletons. The sample in question was peripheral blood, obtained on day 0 of AZD1222 vaccination. These receptors all come from an adult in good health.

This rearrangement joins TRBV7-8 to TRBJ1-4, with a weak D call TRBD1 (6 bases). The CDR3 contains 15 residues. The ends were cut back, 4 bases at V and 8 bases at J, with 17 bases in the middle. Germline V CDR1 and CDR2: SGHVS, FQNEAQ. CDR3 DNA: TGTGCCAGCAGCTCACCGAACAGGGTTGAAGAAAAACTGTTTTTT. The encoded protein is CASSSPNRVEEKLFF.

This clone was recorded once. The rearrangement links TRBV2 to TRBJ2-7; D unresolved. The V end was cut by 4 bases, the J end by 5 bases, with 12 bases between. The germline V gene encodes CDR1 SNHLY and CDR2 FYNNEI. The CDR3 is 13 amino acids. Written as DNA, the CDR3 is TGTGCCAGCAGTGTGAGCCGGATCGACGAGCAGTACTTC. Amino acids: CASSVSRIDEQYF.

This chain uses TRBV12-3 or TRBV12-4 with TRBJ1-1, with D maybe TRBD1 (5 bases). Trimming cost V 7 bases and J 4 bases, with 13 bases left between them. The CDR3 is 13 residues long. The CDR3 nucleotides are TGTGCCAGCACCGGGTGGGGGTCCACTGAAGCTTTCTTT. Its translation is CASTGWGSTEAFF.

This chain connects TRBV5-4 to TRBJ1-4, with D perhaps TRBD1 (6 bases). CDR1 and CDR2 (germline): SGHNT, YYREEE (reference sequence). Trimming pared 4 bases from V and 3 bases from J, leaving 22 bases between. This CDR3 is 18 amino acids long. CDR3 bases: TGTGCCAGCAGCCCGACCTTTACAGCAGGGGCGGCTAATGAAAAACTGTTTTTT. This encodes CASSPTFTAGAANEKLFF.

This sequence joins TRBV7-6 and TRBJ1-4; D is ambiguous. V lost 1 base to trimming and J lost 11 bases, with 5 bases between them. CDR1 SGHVS and CDR2 FNYEAQ come from the germline V gene. This CDR3 comprises 11 residues. This chain's CDR3 is CASSLVGKLFF. The CDR3 bases are TGTGCCAGCAGCTTAGTGGGTAAACTGTTTTTT.

The chain links TRBV7-9 to TRBJ1-5; the match to TRBD1 covers 8 bases. CDR1 is SEHNR, CDR2 FQNEAQ, per germline (reference sequence). The CDR3 loop spans 14 amino acids. The V segment lost 5 bases and the J segment 4 bases; nucleotides outside the gene matches: 4. The CDR3, as DNA: TGTGCCAGCAGCCCAGGACAGGGTAATCAGCCCCAGCATTTT. Its translation: CASSPGQGNQPQHF.

The V call is TRBV5-6, the J call TRBJ2-1, with D unresolved. Germline CDR1 is SGHDT and CDR2 is YYEEEE. Trimming stripped 2 bases from V and 1 base from J, with 4 bases between. The length of the CDR3 is 13 residues. Here the CDR3 DNA reads TGTGCCAGCAGCTTTGGATCCTACAATGAGCAGTTCTTC. It translates to CASSFGSYNEQFF.

The chain combines TRBV18 with TRBJ1-4, with 8 bases fitting TRBD1. The V gene's germline CDR1 is KGHSH and CDR2 LQKENI. Germline trimming cut 3 bases from V and 8 bases from J; bases unmatched to any gene: 8. The CDR3 contains 15 residues. Here the CDR3 DNA reads TGTGCCAGCTCACCCCCGGGACAGGCTTTGGAAAAACTGTTTTTT. Translated: CASSPPGQALEKLFF.

The V gene is TRBV3-1 (or the pseudogene TRBV3-2), the J gene TRBJ1-1; possibly TRBD1 for D (5 bases). CDR1 LGHDT and CDR2 YNNKEL come from the germline V gene (reference sequence). Trimming took off 3 bases at V and 11 bases at J, with 22 bases between the two ends. There are 15 residues in the CDR3. CDR3 sequence: CASSHLRGAVSYAFF. The CDR3, as DNA: TGTGCCAGCAGCCATTTACGTGGGGCCGTGAGCTATGCTTTCTTT.

In its sample, this clone was seen a few times. The chain links TRBV19 to TRBJ1-1; TRBD1 is a possible D gene (5 bases). This CDR3 comprises 13 residues. V lost 2 bases and J lost 8, with 12 bases in between. Germline values: CDR1 LNHDA, CDR2 SQIVND (reference sequence). CDR3 sequence reads: CASSIRRTPEAFF. CDR3 DNA: TGTGCCAGTAGTATACGCAGGACACCCGAAGCTTTCTTT.

The V and J genes are TRBV28 and TRBJ2-5; TRBD2 agrees at 12 bases. CDR1 is MDHEN, CDR2 SYDVKM, per germline. V lost 6 bases and J lost 5; bases outside the gene matches: 10. There are 16 residues in the CDR3. The CDR3 nucleotides are TGTGCCAGCAGGGAGGCTAGCGGGAGGGAAGGGGAGACCCAGTACTTC. This translates into CASREASGREGETQYF. Drawing the rest from reference TRBV28 and TRBJ2-5, the complete variable domain is DVKVTQSSRYLVKRTGEKVFLECVQDMDHENMFWYRQDPGLGLRLIYFSYDVKMKEKGDIPEGYSVSREKKERFSLILESASTNQTSMYLCASREASGREGETQYFGPGTRLLVL.

The chain carries TRBV5-6 and TRBJ2-7; D gene unclear. V lost 4 bases and J lost 6, with 23 bases in between. In germline, CDR1 is SGHDT, CDR2 YYEEEE. This CDR3 is built from 16 residues. The CDR3 bases are TGTGCCAGCAGCCCACGAATCCAAGGTAGAAGCCCCGAGCAGTACTTC. Translated, it gives CASSPRIQGRSPEQYF. Supplemented by reference TRBV5-6 and TRBJ2-7, the full variable domain reads DAGVTQSPTHLIKTRGQQVTLRCSPKSGHDTVSWYQQALGQGPQFIFQYYEEEERQRGNFPDRFSGHQFPNYSSELNVNALLLGDSALYLCASSPRIQGRSPEQYFGPGTRLTVT.

The chain joins TRBV27 to TRBJ2-7; maybe TRBD1 (6 bases). The CDR3 totals 14 residues. Trimming took 3 bases from V and 5 from J, leaving 14 bases between them. Looked up from germline, CDR1 is MNHEY and CDR2 is SMNVEV (reference sequence). CDR3 sequence (DNA): TGTGCCAGCAGTTTTTACAGGGCGGAGAACGAGCAGTACTTC. This translates into CASSFYRAENEQYF.

The chain couples TRBV4-1 to TRBJ2-1, with 9 bases matching TRBD2. The length of the CDR3 is 14 residues. Trimming took 4 bases from V and 6 from J; bases not matched to a gene: 4. The germline CDR1 and CDR2 sequences are MGHRA and YSYEKL. Here the CDR3 reads CASSLSGGFNEQFF. CDR3 DNA sequence: TGCGCCAGCAGCCTTAGCGGGGGTTTCAATGAGCAGTTCTTC.

The chain couples TRBV5-6 to TRBJ2-7; TRBD2 aligns across 10 bases. CDR1 is SGHDT and CDR2 is YYEEEE in the germline V gene. V lost 4 bases, J lost 1 base, and 5 bases stayed unmatched. This CDR3 has 15 residues. The CDR3 is CASSRWTSGSYEQYF. DNA for the CDR3: TGTGCCAGCAGCCGATGGACTAGCGGTTCCTACGAGCAGTACTTC.

The chain is built from TRBV24-1 and TRBJ2-1, with 12 bases lining up with TRBD2. The CDR3 totals 18 residues. The J segment lost 5 bases and the V segment lost 0 bases, leaving 7 bases of the junction unmatched. In germline, CDR1 is KGHDR, CDR2 SFDVKD. The CDR3 loop is CATSDLSRTSGTHNEQFF. The CDR3 DNA reads TGTGCCACCAGTGATTTGTCTCGGACTAGCGGGACCCACAATGAGCAGTTCTTC.

The chain links TRBV11-1 to TRBJ1-6; D is uncertain. Germline V gene lookup returns CDR1 SGHAT and CDR2 FQDESV (reference sequence). Trimming cost V 5 bases and J 13 bases, with 15 bases left between them. The CDR3 spans 13 residues. This chain's CDR3 is CASSRTTPQPLHF. As DNA, the CDR3 is TGTGCCAGCAGCAGAACGACACCCCAGCCCCTCCACTTT. Using reference TRBV11-1 and TRBJ1-6 for the parts outside the CDR3, the full variable domain is EAEVAQSPRYKITEKSQAVAFWCDPISGHATLYWYRQILGQGPELLVQFQDESVVDDSQLPKDRFSAERLKGVDSTLKIQPAELGDSAMYLCASSRTTPQPLHFGNGTRLTVT.

The genes are TRBV24-1 and TRBJ2-1, with 9 bases aligning to TRBD1. The ends lost 4 bases at V and 2 bases at J; junction bases unmatched: 5. This CDR3 region has 16 residues. Germline-derived CDR1 and CDR2 are KGHDR and SFDVKD. CDR3 sequence reads: CATSESGTGTYNEQFF. CDR3 sequence (DNA): TGTGCCACCAGTGAGTCCGGGACAGGGACCTACAATGAGCAGTTCTTC.

The chain uses TRBV5-1 and TRBJ2-5, with D unclear. This CDR3 contains 14 residues. Germline V gene sequence: CDR1 SGHRS, CDR2 YFSETQ. V was cut by 0 bases and J by 4 bases, with 10 bases left in between. The CDR3 DNA is TGCGCCAGCAGCTTGGGGTGGGTAGGAGAGACCCAGTACTTC. Translation: CASSLGWVGETQYF.

CDR3 loop: CASSSRTSGIYEQYF. The CDR3 DNA reads TGCGCCAGCAGCTCCCGGACTAGCGGGATCTACGAGCAGTACTTC. The chain recombines TRBV5-1 with TRBJ2-7, with 12 bases that match TRBD2. The CDR3 covers 15 residues. V was clipped by 3 bases and J by 3 bases; unmatched bases: 4. CDR1 is SGHRS and CDR2 is YFSETQ in the germline V gene. The full variable domain, rest sourced from reference TRBV5-1 and TRBJ2-7, is KAGVTQTPRYLIKTRGQQVTLSCSPISGHRSVSWYQQTPGQGLQFLFEYFSETQRNKGNFPGRFSGRQFSNSRSEMNVSTLELGDSALYLCASSSRTSGIYEQYFGPGTRLTVT.

The CDR3 DNA sequence: TGTGCCAGCAGTGGCAGCATAGGGAATTCACCCCTCCACTTT. Protein: CASSGSIGNSPLHF. The chain uses TRBV28 and TRBJ1-6, with no clear D. This CDR3 comprises 14 residues. The germline V gene has CDR1 MDHEN and CDR2 SYDVKM. V gave up 5 bases and J gave up 7 bases, with 12 bases separating them.

This chain joins TRBV4-1 and TRBJ1-3; 7 bases fit TRBD1. This CDR3 region has 17 residues. J gave up 0 bases and V 3 bases, and 8 bases lay outside the gene matches. Looked up from germline, CDR1 is MGHRA and CDR2 is YSYEKL. The CDR3 reads CASSQTPWDSSGNTIYF. In DNA form, the CDR3 reads TGCGCCAGCAGCCAGACCCCTTGGGACAGCTCTGGAAACACCATATATTTT.

The rearrangement joins TRBV29-1 to TRBJ2-1; perhaps TRBD2 as D (5 bases). Germline CDR1 SQVTM, CDR2 ANQGSEA. V was pared by 7 bases and J by 0 bases, with 13 bases between. The CDR3 runs to 14 residues. CDR3 residues: CSGGRLNSYNEQFF. The CDR3 DNA follows: TGCAGCGGCGGAAGACTAAACTCCTACAATGAGCAGTTCTTC.

The rearrangement links TRBV3-1 (or the pseudogene TRBV3-2) to TRBJ1-4; 9 bases map to TRBD1. Germline lookup yields CDR1 LGHDT and CDR2 YNNKEL (reference sequence). J was trimmed by 0 bases and V by 2 bases; bases with no gene match: 4. This CDR3 is built from 17 residues. The CDR3 loop is CASSQWGQGTTNEKLFF. CDR3 bases: TGTGCCAGCAGCCAATGGGGACAGGGTACAACTAATGAAAAACTGTTTTTT.